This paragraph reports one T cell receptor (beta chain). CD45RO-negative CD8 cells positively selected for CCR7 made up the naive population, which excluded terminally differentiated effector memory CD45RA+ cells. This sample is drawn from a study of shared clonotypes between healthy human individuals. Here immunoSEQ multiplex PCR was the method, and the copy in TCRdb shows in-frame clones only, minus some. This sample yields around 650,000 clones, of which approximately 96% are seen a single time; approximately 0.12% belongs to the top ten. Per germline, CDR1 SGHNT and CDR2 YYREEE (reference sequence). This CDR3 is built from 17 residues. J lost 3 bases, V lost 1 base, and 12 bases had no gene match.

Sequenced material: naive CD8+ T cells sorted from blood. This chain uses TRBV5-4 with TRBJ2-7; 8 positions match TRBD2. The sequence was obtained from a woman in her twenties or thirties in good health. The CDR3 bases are TGTGCCAGCAGCTTGAATCCAGCGGGAGAGGGTTTCTACGAGCAGTACTTC. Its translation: CASSLNPAGEGFYEQYF.